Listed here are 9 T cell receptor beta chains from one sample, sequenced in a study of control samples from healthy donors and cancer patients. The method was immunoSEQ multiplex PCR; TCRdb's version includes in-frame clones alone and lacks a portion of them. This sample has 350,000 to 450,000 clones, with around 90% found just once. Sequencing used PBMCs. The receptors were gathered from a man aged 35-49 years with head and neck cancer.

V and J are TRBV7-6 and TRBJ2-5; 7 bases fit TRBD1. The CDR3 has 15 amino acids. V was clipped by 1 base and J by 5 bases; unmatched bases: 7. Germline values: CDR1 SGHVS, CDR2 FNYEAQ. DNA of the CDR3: TGTGCCAGCAGCTTAGGGTTAGGGGGCGGGGAGACCCAGTACTTC. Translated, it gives CASSLGLGGGETQYF.

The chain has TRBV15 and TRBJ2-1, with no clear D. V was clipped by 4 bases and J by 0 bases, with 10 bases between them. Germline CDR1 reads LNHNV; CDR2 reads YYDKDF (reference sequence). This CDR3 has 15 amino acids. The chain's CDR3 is CATSNKLFSYNEQFF. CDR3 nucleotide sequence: TGTGCCACCAGCAATAAACTGTTCTCCTACAATGAGCAGTTCTTC.

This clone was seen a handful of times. DNA for the CDR3: TGTGCCAGCAGCCCGACAGGGAACTATGGCTACACCTTC. The encoded protein is CASSPTGNYGYTF. The rearrangement joins TRBV5-4 to TRBJ1-2; TRBD1 agrees at 7 bases. V trimming: 4 bases; J trimming: 2 bases; junction bases outside the gene matches: 2. The germline CDR1 and CDR2 sequences are SGHNT and YYREEE (reference sequence). The CDR3 sequence is 13 residues long.

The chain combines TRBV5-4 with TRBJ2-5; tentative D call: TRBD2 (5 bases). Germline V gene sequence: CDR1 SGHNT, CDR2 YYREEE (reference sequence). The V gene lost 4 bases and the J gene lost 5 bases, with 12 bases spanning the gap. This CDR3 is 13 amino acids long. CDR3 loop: CASSSRGEETQYF. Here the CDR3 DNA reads TGTGCCAGCAGCAGCCGGGGTGAGGAGACCCAGTACTTC.

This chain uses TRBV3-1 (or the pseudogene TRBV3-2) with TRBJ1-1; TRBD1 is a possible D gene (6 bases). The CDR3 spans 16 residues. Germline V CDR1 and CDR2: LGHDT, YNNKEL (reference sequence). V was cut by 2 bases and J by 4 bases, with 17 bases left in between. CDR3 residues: CASSQRAPGGGTEAFF. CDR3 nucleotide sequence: TGTGCCAGCAGCCAAAGGGCCCCCGGGGGCGGCACTGAAGCTTTCTTT.

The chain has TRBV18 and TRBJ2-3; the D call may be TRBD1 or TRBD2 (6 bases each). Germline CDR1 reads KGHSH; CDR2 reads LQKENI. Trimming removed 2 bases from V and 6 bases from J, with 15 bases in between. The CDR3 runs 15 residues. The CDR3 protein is CASSPAGTTRDTQYF. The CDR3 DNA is TGTGCCAGCTCACCAGCGGGGACAACCAGGGATACGCAGTATTTT.

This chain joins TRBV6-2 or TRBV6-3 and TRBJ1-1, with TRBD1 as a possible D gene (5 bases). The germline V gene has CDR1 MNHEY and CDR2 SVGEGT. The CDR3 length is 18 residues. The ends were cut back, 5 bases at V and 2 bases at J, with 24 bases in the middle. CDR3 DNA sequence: TGTGCCAGCAGTCCGAACACACTCTCCCAGGACATAAACACTGAAGCTTTCTTT. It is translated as CASSPNTLSQDINTEAFF.

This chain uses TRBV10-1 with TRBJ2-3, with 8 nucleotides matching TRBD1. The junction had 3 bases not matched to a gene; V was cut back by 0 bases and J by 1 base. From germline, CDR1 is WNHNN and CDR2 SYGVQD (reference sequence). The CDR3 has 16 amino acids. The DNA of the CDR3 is TGCGCCAGCAGTGAGTCGAGGACAGGGCGCACAGATACGCAGTATTTT. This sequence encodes CASSESRTGRTDTQYF.

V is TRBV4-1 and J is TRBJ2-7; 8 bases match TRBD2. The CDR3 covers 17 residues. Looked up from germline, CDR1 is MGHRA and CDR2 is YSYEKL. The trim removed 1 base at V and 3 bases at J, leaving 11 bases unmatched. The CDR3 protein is CASSQGPEASGGYEQYF. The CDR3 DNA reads TGCGCCAGCAGCCAAGGACCGGAGGCGAGCGGGGGCTACGAGCAGTACTTC.